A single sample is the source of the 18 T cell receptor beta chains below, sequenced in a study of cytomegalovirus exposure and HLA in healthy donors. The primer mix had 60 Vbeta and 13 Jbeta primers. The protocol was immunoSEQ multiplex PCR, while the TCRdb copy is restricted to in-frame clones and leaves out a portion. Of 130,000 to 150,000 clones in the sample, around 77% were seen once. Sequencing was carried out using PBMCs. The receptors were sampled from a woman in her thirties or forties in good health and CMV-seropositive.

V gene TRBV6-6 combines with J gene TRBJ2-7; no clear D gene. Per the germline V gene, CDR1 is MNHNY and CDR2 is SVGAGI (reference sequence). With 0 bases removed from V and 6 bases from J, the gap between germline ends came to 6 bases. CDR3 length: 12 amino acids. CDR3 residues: CASSYSQREQYF. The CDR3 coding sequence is TGTGCCAGCAGTTACTCGCAGCGCGAGCAGTACTTC.

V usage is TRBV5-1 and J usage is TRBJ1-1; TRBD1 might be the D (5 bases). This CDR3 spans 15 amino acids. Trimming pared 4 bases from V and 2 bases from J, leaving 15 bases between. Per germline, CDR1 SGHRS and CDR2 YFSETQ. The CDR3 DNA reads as TGCGCCAGCAGCCCTAACGCGGGGACCAACACTGAAGCTTTCTTT. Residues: CASSPNAGTNTEAFF.

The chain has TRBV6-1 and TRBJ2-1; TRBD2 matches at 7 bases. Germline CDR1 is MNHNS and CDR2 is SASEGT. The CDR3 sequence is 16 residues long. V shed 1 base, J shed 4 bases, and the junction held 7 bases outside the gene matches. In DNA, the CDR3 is TGTGCCAGCAGTGAAGAGTCGGGGGGTAAATACAATGAGCAGTTCTTC. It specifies CASSEESGGKYNEQFF.

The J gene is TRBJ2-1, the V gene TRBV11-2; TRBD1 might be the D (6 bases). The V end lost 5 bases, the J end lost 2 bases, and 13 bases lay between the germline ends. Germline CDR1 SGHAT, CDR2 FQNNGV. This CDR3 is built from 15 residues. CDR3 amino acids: CASSPRGDPYNEQFF. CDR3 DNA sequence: TGTGCCAGCAGCCCCAGGGGAGACCCCTACAATGAGCAGTTCTTC. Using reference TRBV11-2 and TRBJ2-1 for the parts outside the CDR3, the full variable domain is EAGVAQSPRYKIIEKRQSVAFWCNPISGHATLYWYQQILGQGPKLLIQFQNNGVVDDSQLPKDRFSAERLKGVDSTLKIQPAKLEDSAVYLCASSPRGDPYNEQFFGPGTRLTVL.

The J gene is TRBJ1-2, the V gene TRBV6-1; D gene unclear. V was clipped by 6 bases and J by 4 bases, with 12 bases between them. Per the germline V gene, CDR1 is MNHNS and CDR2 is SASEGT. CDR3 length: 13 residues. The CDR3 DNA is TGTGCCAGCAGGGCCGGGGAGACCTATGGCTACACCTTC. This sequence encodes CASRAGETYGYTF.

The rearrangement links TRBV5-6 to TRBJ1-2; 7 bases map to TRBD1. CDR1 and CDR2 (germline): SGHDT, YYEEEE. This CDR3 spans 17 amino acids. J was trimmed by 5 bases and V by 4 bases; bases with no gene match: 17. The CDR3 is CASSPGQAGTRRYGYTF. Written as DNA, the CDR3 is TGTGCCAGCAGCCCTGGACAGGCGGGGACCAGGAGATATGGCTACACCTTC. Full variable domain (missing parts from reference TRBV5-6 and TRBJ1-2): DAGVTQSPTHLIKTRGQQVTLRCSPKSGHDTVSWYQQALGQGPQFIFQYYEEEERQRGNFPDRFSGHQFPNYSSELNVNALLLGDSALYLCASSPGQAGTRRYGYTFGSGTRLTVV.

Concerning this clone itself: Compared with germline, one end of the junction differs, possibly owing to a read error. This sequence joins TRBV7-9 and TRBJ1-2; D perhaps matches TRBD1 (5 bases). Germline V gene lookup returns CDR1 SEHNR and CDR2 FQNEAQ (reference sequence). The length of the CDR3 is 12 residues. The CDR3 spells CSSSLDRYGYTF. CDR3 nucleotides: TGTTCCAGCAGCTTAGACAGATATGGCTACACCTTC.

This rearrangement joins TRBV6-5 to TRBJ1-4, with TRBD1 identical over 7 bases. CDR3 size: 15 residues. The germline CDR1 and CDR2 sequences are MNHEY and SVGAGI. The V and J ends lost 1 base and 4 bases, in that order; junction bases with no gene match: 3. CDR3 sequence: CASSYLGQFNEKLFF. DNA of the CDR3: TGTGCCAGCAGTTACTTGGGACAGTTTAATGAAAAACTGTTTTTT.

This CDR3 reads CASSEHPDRRYEQYF. DNA for the CDR3: TGCGCCAGCAGCGAACACCCAGACAGGCGGTACGAGCAGTACTTC. The rearrangement links TRBV10-2 to TRBJ2-7, with D perhaps TRBD1 (6 bases). V was shortened by 6 bases and J by 4 bases, with 19 bases between the two germline ends. Germline CDR1 WSHSY, CDR2 SAAADI. The CDR3 sequence is 15 residues long.

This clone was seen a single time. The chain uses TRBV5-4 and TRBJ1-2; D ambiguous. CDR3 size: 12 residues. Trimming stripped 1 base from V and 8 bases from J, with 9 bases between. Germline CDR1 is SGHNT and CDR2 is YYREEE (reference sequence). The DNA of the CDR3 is TGTGCCAGCAGCTTGCGGTCCATGGGCTACACCTTC. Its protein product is CASSLRSMGYTF.

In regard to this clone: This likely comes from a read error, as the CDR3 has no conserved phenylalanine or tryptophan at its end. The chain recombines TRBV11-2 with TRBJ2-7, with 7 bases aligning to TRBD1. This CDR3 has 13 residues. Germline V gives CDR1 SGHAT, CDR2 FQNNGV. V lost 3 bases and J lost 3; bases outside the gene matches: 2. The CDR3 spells CASSFGTDYEQYL. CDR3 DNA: TGTGCCAGCAGCTTCGGGACAGACTACGAGCAGTACCTC.

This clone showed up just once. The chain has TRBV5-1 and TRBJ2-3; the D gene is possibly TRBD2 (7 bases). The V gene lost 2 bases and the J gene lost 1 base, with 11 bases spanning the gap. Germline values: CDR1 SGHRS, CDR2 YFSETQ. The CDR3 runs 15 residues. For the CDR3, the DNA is TGCGCCAGCAGCTTTTCCGGGGGGCGCACAGATACGCAGTATTTT. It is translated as CASSFSGGRTDTQYF.

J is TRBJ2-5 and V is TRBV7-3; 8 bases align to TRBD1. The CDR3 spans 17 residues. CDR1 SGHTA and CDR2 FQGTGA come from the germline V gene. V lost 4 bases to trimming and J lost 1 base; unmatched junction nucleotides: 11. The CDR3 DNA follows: TGTGCCAGCAGCTCGACAGGGGCTAACATCCCCCAAGAGACCCAGTACTTC. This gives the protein CASSSTGANIPQETQYF.

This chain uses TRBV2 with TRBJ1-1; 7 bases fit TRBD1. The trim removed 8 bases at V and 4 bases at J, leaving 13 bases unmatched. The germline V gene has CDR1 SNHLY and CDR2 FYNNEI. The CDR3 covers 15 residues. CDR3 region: CASLLETGTATEAFF. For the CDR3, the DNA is TGTGCCAGCCTTCTTGAGACAGGGACGGCCACTGAAGCTTTCTTT.

The CDR3 reads CASGFLTSTGNTGELFF. Here the CDR3 DNA reads TGTGCTAGTGGTTTCCTAACAAGCACGGGGAACACCGGGGAGCTGTTTTTT. The chain is built from TRBV12-5 and TRBJ2-2; D not certain. Trimming pared 3 bases from V and 1 base from J, leaving 15 bases between. Per germline, CDR1 LGHNT and CDR2 FRNRAP. The CDR3 runs to 17 residues.

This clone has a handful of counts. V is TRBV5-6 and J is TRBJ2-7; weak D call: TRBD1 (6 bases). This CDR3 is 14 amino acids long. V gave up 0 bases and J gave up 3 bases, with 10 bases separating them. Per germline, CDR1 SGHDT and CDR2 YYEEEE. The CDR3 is CASSLGGHDYEQYF. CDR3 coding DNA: TGTGCCAGCAGCTTGGGGGGACACGACTACGAGCAGTACTTC.

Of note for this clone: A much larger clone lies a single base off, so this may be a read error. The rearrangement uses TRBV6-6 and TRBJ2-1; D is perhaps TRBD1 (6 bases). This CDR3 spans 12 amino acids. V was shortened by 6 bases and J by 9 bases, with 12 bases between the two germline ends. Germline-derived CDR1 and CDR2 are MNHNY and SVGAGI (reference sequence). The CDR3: CASRSGESEQFF. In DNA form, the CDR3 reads TGTGCCAGCAGATCAGGGGAAAGTGAGCAGTTCTTC.

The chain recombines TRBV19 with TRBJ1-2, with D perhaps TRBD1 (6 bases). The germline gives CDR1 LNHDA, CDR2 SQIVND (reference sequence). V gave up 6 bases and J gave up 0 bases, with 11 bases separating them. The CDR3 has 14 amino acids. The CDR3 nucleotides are TGTGCCAGTAGGGAAGGACAGCCTAACTATGGCTACACCTTC. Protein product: CASREGQPNYGYTF.